Following are 2 T cell receptor beta chains from one sample sequenced in a study of blood T cell repertoires in COVID-19. Only in-frame clones appear in the TCRdb table, and some are missing; sequencing was by immunoSEQ multiplex PCR. The sample lists 95,000 to 110,000 clones, 89% seen once, with under 5.5% in the top ten. Sequenced input: peripheral blood. The receptor source for this set is a man aged 35-49 years with active or convalescent COVID-19.

This chain connects TRBV12-3 or TRBV12-4 to TRBJ2-1; the D is unclear. This CDR3 is built from 11 residues. Between the trimmed V and J ends, which lost 6 bases and 3 bases, there was a span of 3 bases. The CDR3, as DNA: TGTGCCAGCAGCTACTACAATGAGCAGTTCTTC. As protein: CASSYYNEQFF.

The rearrangement links TRBV25-1 to TRBJ2-7; 11 nucleotides agree with TRBD2. In germline, CDR1 is MGHDK, CDR2 SYGVNS. V lost 5 bases to trimming and J lost 3 bases; unmatched junction nucleotides: 6. The CDR3 has 15 residues. The DNA of the CDR3 is TGTGCCAGCAGTCCTACTAGCGGGAGAATCTACGAGCAGTACTTC. It codes for CASSPTSGRIYEQYF.